This record covers a single T cell receptor (beta chain). Its antigen is as yet unknown. PCR was performed using 60 Vbeta and 13 Jbeta primers. Sequencing used immunoSEQ multiplex PCR; TCRdb keeps in-frame clones, though not all of them. The table has about 100,000 clones, 81% seen once. The data were obtained in a study of cytomegalovirus exposure and HLA in healthy donors. Notes on the study in general: Reportedly, a later analysis found an Asian-associated ancestry cluster had fewer N-insertions than the roughly 670-donor mean.

V lost 0 bases, J lost 2 bases, and 11 bases lay in between. Germline CDR1 and CDR2: SGDLS and YYNGEE. CDR3 length: 15 residues. This TCR was sampled from a woman aged 70-85 years in good health and CMV-seropositive. Sequenced material: PBMCs. The V gene is TRBV9, the J gene TRBJ1-1; D not resolved. Here the CDR3 DNA reads TGTGCCAGCAGCGTAGGCGGGAATCTAAACACTGAAGCTTTCTTT. Translation gives CASSVGGNLNTEAFF.